The 30 T cell receptor beta chains in this list originate from one sample, sequenced in a study of control samples from healthy donors and cancer patients. The assay was immunoSEQ multiplex PCR, and TCRdb's table has in-frame clones only and misses some. Among 85,000 to 110,000 clones listed, roughly 90% were seen once. The material sequenced was PBMCs. The receptors were sampled from a man aged 60 to 69 with lung cancer.

The chain joins TRBV7-3 to TRBJ1-2, with 7 positions matching TRBD1. CDR3 length equals 15 residues. CDR1 is SGHTA and CDR2 is FQGTGA in the germline V gene. V shed 4 bases and J 4 bases; nucleotides not matched to a gene: 9. The DNA for the CDR3 is TGTGCCAGCAGCTCGCAGGCAGGGGGTGTCTATGGCTACACCTTC. Its translation: CASSSQAGGVYGYTF. The full variable domain, with the rest looked up from reference TRBV7-3 and TRBJ1-2, is GAGVSQTPSNKVTEKGKYVELRCDPISGHTALYWYRQSLGQGPEFLIYFQGTGAADDSGLPNDRFFAVRPEGSVSTLKIQRTERGDSAVYLCASSSQAGGVYGYTFGSGTRLTVV.

The chain joins TRBV5-1 to TRBJ1-1; 8 bases align to TRBD1. The CDR3 runs 14 residues. The germline gives CDR1 SGHRS, CDR2 YFSETQ. The V gene end was trimmed by 3 bases and the J gene end by 0 bases; junction bases not matched to a gene: 1. The CDR3 region is CASSWTGMNTEAFF. The CDR3 DNA reads TGCGCCAGCAGCTGGACAGGGATGAACACTGAAGCTTTCTTT.

J is TRBJ2-1 and V is TRBV6-6; TRBD1 aligns across 7 bases. The ends lost 6 bases at V and 4 bases at J; junction bases unmatched: 6. Germline values: CDR1 MNHNY, CDR2 SVGAGI (reference sequence). This CDR3 is built from 14 residues. Written as DNA, the CDR3 is TGTGCCAGCAGAACCGGGACAGCTTACAATGAGCAGTTCTTC. Translation gives CASRTGTAYNEQFF.

The chain is built from TRBV24-1 and TRBJ1-2, with D possibly TRBD1 on 6 matching bases. The germline CDR1 and CDR2 sequences are KGHDR and SFDVKD. The V and J ends lost 4 bases and 4 bases respectively, with 9 bases between them. The CDR3 length is 13 residues. CDR3 loop: CATSEGASYGYTF. The CDR3 DNA reads TGTGCCACCAGTGAGGGGGCGAGCTATGGCTACACCTTC.

This clone has only one observation. V is TRBV29-1 and J is TRBJ2-1; D not certain. The V end was cut by 0 bases, the J end by 15 bases, with 18 bases between. The CDR3 spans 13 residues. Germline V gives CDR1 SQVTM, CDR2 ANQGSEA. Written as DNA, the CDR3 is TGCAGCGTTGAAGATCCCAGCACATTCAAACGGTTCTTC. This encodes CSVEDPSTFKRFF.

The chain carries TRBV21-1 and TRBJ1-5; TRBD1, the D gene given by the table, was not confirmed from the DNA. TRBV21-1 is termed a pseudogene. The CDR3 is made up of 18 amino acids. CDR3: CASSSRDRGLNCNQPQHF. CDR3 bases: TGTGCCAGCAGCAGCCGGGACAGGGGGCTAAATTGCAATCAGCCCCAGCATTTT.

This chain uses TRBV7-9 with TRBJ1-1, with D perhaps matching TRBD1 (5 bases). Trimming left V 7 bases short and J 1 base short, with 16 bases between. CDR1 and CDR2 (germline): SEHNR, FQNEAQ (reference sequence). This CDR3 region has 15 residues. The CDR3 nucleotides are TGTGCCAGCAACTTGGGGCTCGGAGGGAACACTGAAGCTTTCTTT. Its translation: CASNLGLGGNTEAFF. Based on the CDR3 plus reference TRBV7-9 and TRBJ1-1, the full variable domain is DTGVSQNPRHKITKRGQNVTFRCDPISEHNRLYWYRQTLGQGPEFLTYFQNEAQLEKSRLLSDRFSAERPKGSFSTLEIQRTEQGDSAMYLCASNLGLGGNTEAFFGQGTRLTVV.

The gene calls are TRBV9 and TRBJ2-5, with 15 bases aligning to TRBD2. The trim removed 2 bases at V and 1 base at J, leaving 6 bases unmatched. The CDR3 contains 18 residues. Germline lookup yields CDR1 SGDLS and CDR2 YYNGEE. The CDR3 loop reads CASSVSGLAGGSQETQYF. Written as DNA, the CDR3 is TGTGCCAGCAGCGTGTCGGGACTAGCGGGGGGTTCCCAAGAGACCCAGTACTTC.

The rearrangement uses TRBV10-1 and TRBJ2-5; D gene uncertain. The germline gives CDR1 WNHNN, CDR2 SYGVQD (reference sequence). Trimming took 5 bases from V and 4 from J, leaving 11 bases between them. The CDR3 runs to 13 residues. The CDR3: CASSSDMGETQYF. In DNA form, the CDR3 reads TGCGCCAGCAGTTCGGATATGGGAGAGACCCAGTACTTC.

The V gene is TRBV7-9, the J gene TRBJ2-1; 10 nucleotides agree with TRBD2. The CDR3 runs to 15 residues. Germline loops: CDR1 SEHNR, CDR2 FQNEAQ (reference sequence). Trimming at V came to 4 bases and at J to 6 bases, leaving 6 bases not matched to a gene. This CDR3 is CASSSRTSGLNEQFF. In DNA, the CDR3 is TGTGCCAGCAGCTCGCGGACTAGCGGCCTCAATGAGCAGTTCTTC.

The chain combines TRBV6-6 with TRBJ2-2, with D hard to call. V shed 4 bases and J shed 2 bases, with 11 bases lying between them. The length of the CDR3 is 15 residues. The germline V gene encodes CDR1 MNHNY and CDR2 SVGAGI (reference sequence). The CDR3 protein is CASSFDVRNTGELFF. CDR3 DNA sequence: TGTGCCAGCAGTTTCGATGTGCGAAACACCGGGGAGCTGTTTTTT.

The CDR3 here is CASRRRSGANVLTF. For the CDR3, the DNA is TGTGCCAGCAGGCGGAGATCTGGGGCCAACGTCCTGACTTTC. V is TRBV27 and J is TRBJ2-6, with D unresolved. Looked up from germline, CDR1 is MNHEY and CDR2 is SMNVEV (reference sequence). The CDR3 sequence is 14 residues long. V dropped 6 bases and J dropped 1 base, with 7 bases sitting between them.

The sample holds many counts of this clone. J is TRBJ2-1 and V is TRBV6-2 or TRBV6-3, with D uncertain. V was pared by 2 bases and J by 3 bases, with 5 bases between. This CDR3 contains 13 residues. Germline values: CDR1 MNHEY, CDR2 SVGEGT. This CDR3 is CASSYTYYNEQFF. The CDR3 bases are TGTGCCAGCAGTTACACCTACTACAATGAGCAGTTCTTC.

The J gene is TRBJ2-7, the V gene TRBV7-2, with a tentative D call TRBD2 (7 bases). The V gene lost 5 bases and the J gene lost 2 bases, with 19 bases spanning the gap. Germline loops: CDR1 SGHTA, CDR2 FQGNSA. The CDR3 spans 16 residues. For the CDR3, the DNA is TGTGCCAGCAGCCTTACTGGGACACGGGGGGCCTACGAGCAGTACGTC. It yields the protein CASSLTGTRGAYEQYV.

This clone appeared a single time. The V gene is TRBV18, the J gene TRBJ2-7; a possible D gene is TRBD1 (5 bases). V was clipped by 0 bases and J by 3 bases, with 15 bases between them. The CDR3 runs to 16 residues. Germline V gene lookup returns CDR1 KGHSH and CDR2 LQKENI. CDR3 region: CASSPPGLLGLYEQYF. CDR3 DNA sequence: TGTGCCAGCTCACCACCGGGCCTCCTGGGGCTCTACGAGCAGTACTTC.

V gene TRBV10-2 combines with J gene TRBJ2-1, with TRBD2 identical over 9 bases. The CDR3 has 15 residues. CDR1 WSHSY and CDR2 SAAADI come from the germline V gene. Trimming took 3 bases from V and 4 from J; bases not matched to a gene: 4. CDR3 region: CASSDAGGLYNEQFF. CDR3 nucleotides: TGCGCCAGCAGTGATGCGGGGGGGCTGTACAATGAGCAGTTCTTC.

J is TRBJ2-6 and V is TRBV5-1, with D unclear. Trimming removed 2 bases at V and 2 bases at J, with 8 bases between. The CDR3 covers 15 residues. Germline V lookup: CDR1 SGHRS, CDR2 YFSETQ. The CDR3 protein is CASSLPVAGANVLTF. The CDR3, as DNA: TGCGCCAGCAGCTTACCCGTCGCTGGGGCCAACGTCCTGACTTTC.

In its sample, this clone was seen once. This chain connects TRBV29-1 to TRBJ2-4; 10 nucleotides agree with TRBD1. This CDR3 has 13 residues. Per germline, CDR1 SQVTM and CDR2 ANQGSEA. The junction had 5 bases not matched to a gene; V was cut back by 4 bases and J by 8 bases. The CDR3 coding sequence is TGCAGCGTTGCGAGGACAGGGGGAGACATTCAGTACTTC. As protein: CSVARTGGDIQYF.

The rearrangement uses TRBV6-6 and TRBJ1-2; no clear D gene. Trimming stripped 2 bases from V and 8 bases from J, with 15 bases between. This CDR3 has 14 residues. CDR1 is MNHNY and CDR2 is SVGAGI in the germline V gene (reference sequence). CDR3 bases: TGTGCCAGCAGTTACGGAGGAAAATTTGGCGGCTACACCTTC. Its protein is CASSYGGKFGGYTF.

The chain uses TRBV3-1 (or the pseudogene TRBV3-2) and TRBJ1-2, with a possible D match to TRBD1 (6 bases). The CDR3 consists of 16 residues. V was trimmed by 1 base and J by 5 bases, leaving 17 bases between them. Germline CDR1 is LGHDT and CDR2 is YNNKEL (reference sequence). This CDR3 is CASSQGIGGGGYGYTF. The CDR3 nucleotides are TGTGCCAGCAGCCAAGGCATAGGGGGAGGGGGTTATGGCTACACCTTC.

The chain employs TRBV20-1 and TRBJ2-7; TRBD1 aligns across 8 bases. The trim removed 3 bases at V and 2 bases at J, leaving 3 bases unmatched. Germline CDR1 DFQATT, CDR2 SNEGSKA (reference sequence). The CDR3 spans 13 residues. The CDR3 loop is CSASGGQAYEQYF. The CDR3 DNA reads as TGCAGTGCTAGTGGGGGACAGGCCTACGAGCAGTACTTC.

This clone was recorded only once. The chain combines TRBV6-5 with TRBJ2-1; tentatively, D is TRBD2 (5 bases). The CDR3 covers 15 residues. Germline-derived CDR1 and CDR2 are MNHEY and SVGAGI. The V and J ends lost 7 bases and 0 bases respectively, with 13 bases between them. This CDR3 reads CASKNRRSSYNEQFF. For the CDR3, the DNA is TGTGCCAGCAAAAATAGGAGGAGCTCCTACAATGAGCAGTTCTTC.

This chain uses TRBV5-5 with TRBJ2-2; tentative D call: TRBD2 (7 bases). CDR3 length equals 19 residues. V was cut by 2 bases and J by 4 bases, with 24 bases left in between. Per the germline V gene, CDR1 is SGHKS and CDR2 is YYEKEE (reference sequence). This CDR3 is CASSFSHVGGPLLTGELFF. CDR3 DNA: TGTGCCAGCAGCTTCTCTCATGTGGGGGGGCCCCTCCTCACCGGGGAGCTGTTTTTT.

The CDR3 protein is CATTDRVSGELFF. The DNA of the CDR3 is TGTGCCACCACCGACAGGGTTTCCGGGGAGCTGTTTTTT. The chain combines TRBV24-1 with TRBJ2-2; TRBD1 aligns across 7 bases. Germline V gene data show CDR1 as KGHDR and CDR2 as SFDVKD. The CDR3 loop spans 13 amino acids. V shed 8 bases and J 6 bases; nucleotides not matched to a gene: 5.

The chain uses TRBV27 and TRBJ2-3, with 11 nucleotides matching TRBD2. V trimming: 3 bases; J trimming: 5 bases; junction bases outside the gene matches: 7. CDR3 length equals 16 residues. Per germline, CDR1 MNHEY and CDR2 SMNVEV (reference sequence). Here the CDR3 reads CASSFWLAGGLDTQYF. In DNA form, the CDR3 reads TGTGCCAGCAGTTTCTGGCTAGCGGGGGGTCTAGATACGCAGTATTTT.

The chain joins TRBV29-1 to TRBJ1-2; D is uncertain. CDR1 is SQVTM, CDR2 ANQGSEA, per germline. Deletions cut 4 bases from V and 8 bases from J, with 17 bases between. The CDR3 is made up of 13 amino acids. The CDR3 protein is CSVAAAASGGYTF. CDR3 nucleotide sequence: TGCAGCGTTGCAGCGGCAGCTAGTGGCGGCTACACCTTC.

CDR3 amino acids: CASSFARGNIQYF. As DNA, the CDR3 is TGTGCCAGCTCTTTTGCGCGTGGAAACATTCAGTACTTC. The chain joins TRBV6-5 to TRBJ2-4; D unclear. Germline V gene data show CDR1 as MNHEY and CDR2 as SVGAGI. The CDR3 length is 13 residues. The V end was cut by 8 bases, the J end by 6 bases, with 14 bases between.

The chain has TRBV2 and TRBJ1-2; D perhaps matches TRBD1 (5 bases). The CDR3 consists of 13 residues. Trimming removed 6 bases at V and 7 bases at J, with 15 bases between. Germline CDR1 SNHLY, CDR2 FYNNEI. The CDR3 protein is CASRGRELRGYTF. DNA for the CDR3: TGTGCCAGCAGAGGCAGGGAGTTACGTGGCTACACCTTC.

V and J are TRBV12-3 or TRBV12-4 and TRBJ1-2, with D possibly matching TRBD1 (5 bases). CDR3 size: 13 residues. V lost 6 bases and J 6 bases, leaving 14 bases between the germline ends. CDR3 residues: CASSQDIWDGYTF. In DNA form, the CDR3 reads TGTGCCAGCAGCCAGGACATATGGGATGGCTACACCTTC.

The chain combines TRBV5-6 with TRBJ1-1, with TRBD1 matching over 8 bases. This CDR3 is built from 16 residues. V shed 5 bases, J shed 0 bases, and the junction held 9 bases outside the gene matches. The germline gives CDR1 SGHDT, CDR2 YYEEEE. This CDR3 reads CASSLRTGTMNTEAFF. The CDR3 DNA sequence: TGTGCCAGCAGTCTGCGGACAGGGACTATGAACACTGAAGCTTTCTTT.